Listed here are 29 T cell receptor beta chains from one sample, sequenced in a study of T-cell reconstitution after alpha-beta-depleted transplantation in children. Unique molecular identifiers were incorporated during preparation of the TCRbeta library. TCRdb analysed the PCR reads with MiXCR anew, one entry per CDR3 protein. This sample has 580,000 or so distinct CDR3 sequences, with 23% found just once. The specimen was PBMCs, mostly from graft donor cells, collected 360 days after TCRalphabeta/CD19-depleted stem cell transplant. Receptors originate from a boy younger than two who had a stem cell transplant for acute myeloid leukemia, so the T cells may come from the graft donor.

This clonotype was detected a few times. The gene calls are TRBV20-1 and TRBJ1-2; D might be TRBD1 (6 bases). This CDR3 has 15 amino acids. V shed 6 bases and J shed 0 bases, with 17 bases lying between them. Germline V gene data show CDR1 as DFQATT and CDR2 as SNEGSKA (reference sequence). Here the CDR3 DNA reads TGCAGTGCGACCCAAGCAGGGGAAGCTAACTATGGCTACACCTTC. Protein product: CSATQAGEANYGYTF.

This clonotype was observed a single time. The chain has TRBV12-3 or TRBV12-4 and TRBJ2-3; TRBD1 matches 7 bases. V was pared by 4 bases and J by 3 bases, with 4 bases of the junction left unmatched. The CDR3 totals 14 residues. CDR3 sequence reads: CASSSQQGTDTQYF. The CDR3 DNA is TGTGCCAGCAGTTCCCAACAGGGGACAGATACGCAGTATTTT.

In its sample, this clonotype was seen many times. The rearrangement uses TRBV4-1 and TRBJ2-3; no clear D gene. The germline V and J ends were trimmed by 1 base and 5 bases, with 4 bases remaining between them. CDR3 length: 12 amino acids. Germline CDR1 reads MGHRA; CDR2 reads YSYEKL. CDR3 in DNA: TGCGCCAGCAGCCAAGTAAAAGATACGCAGTATTTT. Residues: CASSQVKDTQYF.

Notes on this clonotype: With a much larger clone just one base away, this may be a read error. The chain carries TRBV5-1 and TRBJ1-3; D gene uncertain. Germline assignment: CDR1 SGHRS and CDR2 YFSETQ. V was shortened by 9 bases and J by 0 bases, with 13 bases between the two germline ends. This CDR3 spans 14 amino acids. CDR3 DNA: TGCGCCATCAGACGTGGGGACTCTGGAAACACCATATATTTT. Translation: CAIRRGDSGNTIYF.

CDR3 loop: CASSVAGGDTQYF. The CDR3 nucleotides are TGTGCCAGCAGCGTAGCAGGTGGGGATACGCAGTATTTT. The V call is TRBV9, the J call TRBJ2-3; D not resolved. Germline V gene lookup returns CDR1 SGDLS and CDR2 YYNGEE. Trimming stripped 0 bases from V and 6 bases from J, with 8 bases between. CDR3 size: 13 residues.

This chain uses TRBV15 with TRBJ2-3; D is tentatively TRBD1 or TRBD2 (5 bases each). The germline V gene has CDR1 LNHNV and CDR2 YYDKDF (reference sequence). The CDR3 has 14 amino acids. Between the trimmed V and J ends, which lost 6 bases and 5 bases, there was a span of 15 bases. The CDR3 DNA reads as TGTGCCACCAGTGTTACGGGACGGGGAGATACGCAGTATTTT. Its translation is CATSVTGRGDTQYF.

Many counts were recorded for this clonotype. This chain joins TRBV2 and TRBJ2-1; 7 nucleotides match TRBD1. This CDR3 contains 15 residues. Trimming cost V 5 bases and J 2 bases; bases outside gene matches: 6. The V gene's germline CDR1 is SNHLY and CDR2 FYNNEI. The CDR3 reads CASSYTGDPYNEQFF. The CDR3 region has the DNA TGTGCCAGCAGTTACACAGGGGATCCCTACAATGAGCAGTTCTTC. Full variable domain (missing parts from reference TRBV2 and TRBJ2-1): EPEVTQTPSHQVTQMGQEVILRCVPISNHLYFYWYRQILGQKVEFLVSFYNNEISEKSEIFDDQFSVERPDGSNFTLKIRSTKLEDSAMYFCASSYTGDPYNEQFFGPGTRLTVL.

This clonotype was observed a few times. The chain joins TRBV4-3 to TRBJ2-3; D is possibly TRBD1 (6 bases). Germline V CDR1 and CDR2: LGHNA, YSLEER. V was trimmed by 1 base and J by 3 bases, leaving 11 bases between them. The CDR3 contains 15 residues. The CDR3 DNA reads TGCGCCAGCAGCCAAGCAGGGGTGGGGACAGATACGCAGTATTTT. Its protein product is CASSQAGVGTDTQYF.

This clonotype was observed at least ten times. This chain joins TRBV20-1 and TRBJ1-5; D uncertain. Germline V lookup: CDR1 DFQATT, CDR2 SNEGSKA (reference sequence). The CDR3 consists of 13 residues. Trimming took 3 bases from V and 4 from J, leaving 10 bases between them. CDR3 bases: TGCAGTGCTAGCGTTCCTGGTAATCAGCCCCAGCATTTT. It codes for CSASVPGNQPQHF.

This clonotype was seen a few times. V gene TRBV24-1 combines with J gene TRBJ2-7; 7 bases agree with TRBD1. The CDR3 has 13 residues. The germline V gene has CDR1 KGHDR and CDR2 SFDVKD. J was trimmed by 5 bases and V by 5 bases; bases with no gene match: 5. The CDR3 is CATSVTGTHEQYF. DNA of the CDR3: TGTGCCACCAGTGTGACAGGGACCCACGAGCAGTACTTC.

This clonotype was counted at least ten times. The V call is TRBV15, the J call TRBJ2-2; 8 nucleotides line up with TRBD1. The CDR3 spans 17 residues. Germline trimming cut 0 bases from V and 1 base from J; bases unmatched to any gene: 4. CDR1 is LNHNV, CDR2 YYDKDF, per germline (reference sequence). CDR3: CATSRDTGGLNTGELFF. As DNA, the CDR3 is TGTGCCACCAGCAGAGACACAGGGGGACTGAACACCGGGGAGCTGTTTTTT.

This clonotype showed up many times. The V gene is TRBV29-1, the J gene TRBJ2-3; no reliable D call. Trimming stripped 1 base from V and 6 bases from J, with 8 bases between. Germline V gene data show CDR1 as SQVTM and CDR2 as ANQGSEA. The CDR3 runs to 12 residues. The CDR3 here is CSVEATQDTQYF. The CDR3 nucleotides read TGCAGCGTTGAAGCGACTCAGGATACGCAGTATTTT.

This clonotype was seen more than once but under ten times. This chain uses TRBV5-1 with TRBJ2-2; the D is unclear. Trimming cost V 0 bases and J 0 bases, with 6 bases left between them. The CDR3 covers 15 residues. The germline V gene has CDR1 SGHRS and CDR2 YFSETQ. The CDR3 protein is CASSLESANTGELFF. The CDR3 DNA sequence: TGCGCCAGCAGCTTGGAGTCTGCGAACACCGGGGAGCTGTTTTTT.

This clonotype was picked up a small number of times. This chain links TRBV6-5 with TRBJ2-1; D gene uncertain. CDR3 length equals 14 residues. Germline V gene lookup returns CDR1 MNHEY and CDR2 SVGAGI. Trimming stripped 0 bases from V and 3 bases from J, with 6 bases between. CDR3 loop: CASSYSRVYNEQFF. In nucleotides, the CDR3 is TGTGCCAGCAGTTACTCGAGAGTCTACAATGAGCAGTTCTTC.

This clonotype was counted only a few times. The V call is TRBV12-3 or TRBV12-4, the J call TRBJ2-2; D might be TRBD1 (5 bases). This CDR3 contains 14 residues. Trimming took 6 bases from V and 6 from J, leaving 14 bases between them. The CDR3 loop is CASSRQGFAGELFF. CDR3 DNA sequence: TGTGCCAGCAGCCGCCAGGGTTTCGCCGGGGAGCTGTTTTTT.

This clonotype occurred many times. The rearrangement joins TRBV6-2 or TRBV6-3 to TRBJ2-5, with unresolved D. The germline V gene encodes CDR1 MNHEY and CDR2 SVGEGT. CDR3 length equals 14 residues. Trimming took off 2 bases at V and 1 base at J, with 8 bases between the two ends. CDR3 DNA sequence: TGTGCCAGCAGTTACCTGTCATCCCAAGAGACCCAGTACTTC. Its protein is CASSYLSSQETQYF.

The table lists this clonotype with many counts. This rearrangement joins TRBV5-1 to TRBJ1-1; 9 nucleotides match TRBD1. Trimming cost V 6 bases and J 3 bases; bases outside gene matches: 9. The CDR3 covers 15 residues. CDR1 SGHRS and CDR2 YFSETQ come from the germline V gene. CDR3 residues: CASTTKRTGDTEAFF. Here the CDR3 DNA reads TGCGCCAGCACCACAAAACGGACAGGGGACACTGAAGCTTTCTTT.

This clonotype was observed many times. The chain joins TRBV20-1 to TRBJ1-1; D might be TRBD1 (6 bases). Per germline, CDR1 DFQATT and CDR2 SNEGSKA (reference sequence). The CDR3 has 14 residues. V dropped 1 base and J dropped 5 bases, with 14 bases sitting between them. The CDR3 sequence: CSARGGGLNTEAFF. The CDR3 nucleotides are TGCAGTGCTAGAGGCGGGGGGCTCAATACTGAAGCTTTCTTT.

This clonotype was recorded a few times. This sequence joins TRBV7-9 and TRBJ1-2, with D unclear. Trimming pared 1 base from V and 8 bases from J, leaving 8 bases between. CDR1 and CDR2 from the germline V gene are SEHNR and FQNEAQ (reference sequence). The CDR3 runs to 12 residues. CDR3 region: CASSLEQWGYTF. CDR3 nucleotide sequence: TGTGCCAGCAGCTTAGAACAGTGGGGCTACACCTTC. The full variable domain, with the rest looked up from reference TRBV7-9 and TRBJ1-2, is DTGVSQNPRHKITKRGQNVTFRCDPISEHNRLYWYRQTLGQGPEFLTYFQNEAQLEKSRLLSDRFSAERPKGSFSTLEIQRTEQGDSAMYLCASSLEQWGYTFGSGTRLTVV.

The chain carries TRBV20-1 and TRBJ2-3, with TRBD2 matching over 8 bases. This CDR3 has 15 amino acids. CDR1 and CDR2 from the germline V gene are DFQATT and SNEGSKA (reference sequence). The junction had 13 bases not matched to a gene; V was cut back by 4 bases and J by 7 bases. CDR3 nucleotides: TGCAGTGCTACTCGCCCGGGGGGGTCCGTGTATACGCAGTATTTT. It encodes CSATRPGGSVYTQYF.

This clonotype was seen repeatedly, ten times or more. V and J are TRBV4-3 and TRBJ2-4; D ambiguous. Between the trimmed V and J ends, which lost 0 bases and 12 bases, there was a span of 18 bases. Germline assignment: CDR1 LGHNA and CDR2 YSLEER. The CDR3 is 15 residues long. The CDR3 DNA is TGCGCCAGCAGCCAAGATCTATGGCCAACGGATGGTCAGTACTTC. As protein: CASSQDLWPTDGQYF.

This clonotype was seen repeatedly, ten times or more. The chain joins TRBV7-2 to TRBJ2-3; maybe TRBD2 (6 bases). Per germline, CDR1 SGHTA and CDR2 FQGNSA. The CDR3 has 16 residues. V dropped 1 base and J dropped 0 bases, with 11 bases sitting between them. In nucleotides, the CDR3 is TGTGCCAGCAGCTTAGTCCCTAGCGCGAGCACAGATACGCAGTATTTT. It encodes CASSLVPSASTDTQYF.

This rearrangement joins TRBV20-1 to TRBJ2-5; a weak D match, TRBD2 (6 bases). The CDR3 is 14 residues long. CDR1 is DFQATT, CDR2 SNEGSKA, per germline (reference sequence). V was clipped by 1 base and J by 5 bases, with 14 bases between them. CDR3 amino acids: CSARGASAGETQYF. The CDR3 nucleotides are TGCAGTGCTAGAGGCGCTAGCGCGGGGGAGACCCAGTACTTC.

The rearrangement uses TRBV5-1 and TRBJ2-2; no clear D. The CDR3 sequence is 13 residues long. Germline V gives CDR1 SGHRS, CDR2 YFSETQ. The V end lost 6 bases, the J end lost 4 bases, and 10 bases lay between the germline ends. In DNA form, the CDR3 reads TGCGCCAGCATAGGCCCGGCCACCGGGGAGCTGTTTTTT. Amino acids: CASIGPATGELFF. Variable domain in full (rest from reference TRBV5-1 and TRBJ2-2): KAGVTQTPRYLIKTRGQQVTLSCSPISGHRSVSWYQQTPGQGLQFLFEYFSETQRNKGNFPGRFSGRQFSNSRSEMNVSTLELGDSALYLCASIGPATGELFFGEGSRLTVL.

The chain carries TRBV12-3 or TRBV12-4 and TRBJ1-2; TRBD1 is a possible D gene (5 bases). The CDR3 is made up of 14 amino acids. The ends were cut back, 8 bases at V and 4 bases at J, with 17 bases in the middle. The CDR3 spells CASAPNRQSYGYTF. The CDR3, as DNA: TGTGCCAGCGCCCCCAACCGACAGTCCTATGGCTACACCTTC.

The chain joins TRBV15 to TRBJ2-7; weak D call: TRBD2 (6 bases). Germline V gives CDR1 LNHNV, CDR2 YYDKDF (reference sequence). The CDR3 extends over 16 amino acids. The V and J ends lost 0 bases and 2 bases respectively, with 14 bases between them. As DNA, the CDR3 is TGTGCCACCAGCAGAGATCCCGGGGGACTGACCTACGAGCAGTACTTC. Protein sequence: CATSRDPGGLTYEQYF.

The chain employs TRBV12-3 or TRBV12-4 and TRBJ1-5; a weak D match, TRBD1 (6 bases). The CDR3 is made up of 16 amino acids. The ends were cut back, 7 bases at V and 1 base at J, with 17 bases in the middle. The CDR3 DNA follows: TGTGCCAGCACTAATATCATAACAGGGAGCAATCAGCCCCAGCATTTT. Protein sequence: CASTNIITGSNQPQHF.

This clonotype was found a few times. The V and J genes are TRBV20-1 and TRBJ2-3; 10 nucleotides match TRBD2. This CDR3 has 16 residues. CDR1 and CDR2 from the germline V gene are DFQATT and SNEGSKA (reference sequence). V shed 0 bases, J shed 4 bases, and the junction held 7 bases outside the gene matches. In nucleotides, the CDR3 is TGCAGTGCTAGAGATCCTCGAGCGGGGGGGCCAGATACGCAGTATTTT. Protein: CSARDPRAGGPDTQYF.

The CDR3 reads CASSADGYEQYV. DNA of the CDR3: TGTGCCAGCAGTGCTGACGGGTACGAGCAGTACGTC. V is TRBV28 and J is TRBJ2-7; no definite D call. Trimming shortened V by 5 bases and J by 4 bases, and 9 bases separated the two germline ends. There are 12 residues in the CDR3. Germline loops: CDR1 MDHEN, CDR2 SYDVKM.